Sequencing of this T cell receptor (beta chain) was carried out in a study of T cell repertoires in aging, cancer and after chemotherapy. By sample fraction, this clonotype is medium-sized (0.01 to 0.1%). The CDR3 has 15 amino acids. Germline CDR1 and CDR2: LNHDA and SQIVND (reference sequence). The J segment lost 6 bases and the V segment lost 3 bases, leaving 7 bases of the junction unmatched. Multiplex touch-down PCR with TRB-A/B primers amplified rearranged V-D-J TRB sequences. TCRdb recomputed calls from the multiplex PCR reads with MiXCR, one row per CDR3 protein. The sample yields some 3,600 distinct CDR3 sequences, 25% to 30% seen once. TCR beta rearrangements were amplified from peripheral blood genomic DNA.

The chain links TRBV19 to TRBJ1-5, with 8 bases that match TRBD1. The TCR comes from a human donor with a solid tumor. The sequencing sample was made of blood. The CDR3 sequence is CASSIDRGAGQPQHF. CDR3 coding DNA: TGTGCCAGTAGTATCGACAGGGGAGCTGGTCAGCCCCAGCATTTT.